This is a list of T cell receptor beta chains from one sample in a study of blood T cell repertoires in COVID-19. TCRdb's table, derived via immunoSEQ multiplex PCR, lists solely in-frame clones and lacks some. This sample carries roughly 250,000 clones, approximately 81% of them seen once, and the ten largest clones take about 0.93%. The sequencing input was peripheral blood. All receptors derive from a man aged 40-49 years with acute or convalescent COVID-19. Both conserved end residues are part of each CDR3.

j_call: TRBJ2-1; v_call: TRBV11-2; cdr3_aa: CASSFPQAYRNEQFF
j_call: TRBJ1-2; v_call: TRBV7-9; cdr3_aa: CASTLDRVIGYTF
j_call: TRBJ1-2; v_call: TRBV9; cdr3_aa: CASSVGLLQLSANYGYTF
j_call: TRBJ1-5; v_call: TRBV19; cdr3_aa: CASSITQGFLNQPQHF
j_call: TRBJ1-5; v_call: TRBV12-5; cdr3_aa: CASGFPTLIVLENQPQHF
j_call: TRBJ1-2; v_call: TRBV5-5; cdr3_aa: CASSSDRIGYTF
j_call: TRBJ2-3; v_call: TRBV2; cdr3_aa: CASRFSAGATDTQYF
j_call: TRBJ2-1; v_call: TRBV5-8; cdr3_aa: CASSFAPSGAGGRRNEQFF
j_call: TRBJ2-1; v_call: TRBV6-1; cdr3_aa: CASSEAQAGRIYNEQFF
j_call: TRBJ2-2; v_call: TRBV20-1; cdr3_aa: CSASRLAGAYTGELFF
j_call: TRBJ1-1; v_call: TRBV5-5; cdr3_aa: CASSSRDRASEAFF
j_call: TRBJ2-5; v_call: TRBV7-2; cdr3_aa: CASSLANQRGLQETQYF
j_call: TRBJ1-2; v_call: TRBV7-2; cdr3_aa: CASSLAGATYGYTF